This is a list of T cell receptor beta chains from one sample in a study of blood T cell repertoires in COVID-19. Sequenced by immunoSEQ multiplex PCR; TCRdb stores in-frame clones only, minus some. The sample lists 150,000 to 200,000 clones; roughly 73% were seen once. Sequenced: peripheral blood. The receptors here all came from a woman aged 80 or over with active or convalescent COVID-19. CDR3s include the opening cysteine and the closing phenylalanine or tryptophan.

J gene: TRBJ2-5; V gene: TRBV7-8; CDR3 protein: CASSRTAGGGETQYF
J gene: TRBJ2-3; V gene: TRBV7-9; CDR3 protein: CASSPTSRLAGVTDTQYF
J gene: TRBJ1-2; V gene: TRBV19; CDR3 protein: CASSLPSYGQGETNYGYTF
J gene: TRBJ2-3; V gene: TRBV28; CDR3 protein: CASVRGIRQYF
J gene: TRBJ1-3; V gene: TRBV6-1; CDR3 protein: CASSELDFGNTIYF
J gene: TRBJ1-4; V gene: TRBV9; CDR3 protein: CASSVGGRDEKLFF
J gene: TRBJ2-7; V gene: TRBV7-2; CDR3 protein: CASSSRTGLDEQYF
J gene: TRBJ2-7; V gene: TRBV5-4; CDR3 protein: CASSQPGQTSYEQYF
J gene: TRBJ1-2; V gene: TRBV15; CDR3 protein: CATSRDSGQYGYTF
J gene: TRBJ2-7; V gene: TRBV4-2; CDR3 protein: CASSPGLAGGYGYEQYF
J gene: TRBJ1-1; V gene: TRBV4-3; CDR3 protein: CASSQGWAAMNTEAFF
J gene: TRBJ1-5; V gene: TRBV20-1; CDR3 protein: CSASLSGGAQPQHF
J gene: TRBJ1-2; V gene: TRBV5-6; CDR3 protein: CASSLQQGAGGYTF
J gene: TRBJ1-4; V gene: TRBV18; CDR3 protein: CASSGPGIWDEKLFF
J gene: TRBJ1-1; V gene: TRBV9; CDR3 protein: CASSPSNTEAFF
J gene: TRBJ2-3; V gene: TRBV11-3; CDR3 protein: CASSLGTSGGGDTQYF
J gene: TRBJ2-7; V gene: TRBV5-1; CDR3 protein: CASSLGGTVSYEQYF
J gene: TRBJ2-3; V gene: TRBV5-1; CDR3 protein: CASSIERGGGTDTQYF
J gene: TRBJ1-5; V gene: TRBV6-1; CDR3 protein: CASSEAVLQPPQHF
J gene: TRBJ2-7; V gene: TRBV28; CDR3 protein: CASSPPGAYEQYF
J gene: TRBJ2-3; V gene: TRBV6-5; CDR3 protein: CASRGAGGPPDTQYF
J gene: TRBJ1-2; V gene: TRBV4-3; CDR3 protein: CASSLDRGDGYTF
J gene: TRBJ1-5; V gene: TRBV7-8; CDR3 protein: CASSLFSTGISNQPQHF
J gene: TRBJ1-2; V gene: TRBV16; CDR3 protein: CASSSGGRDGYTF
J gene: TRBJ2-3; V gene: TRBV9; CDR3 protein: CASSVVDNTQYF
J gene: TRBJ2-6; V gene: TRBV5-1; CDR3 protein: CASSLLAGAGANVLTF
J gene: TRBJ2-2; V gene: TRBV7-2; CDR3 protein: CASSPGYGGGTGELFF
J gene: TRBJ1-1; V gene: TRBV5-5; CDR3 protein: CASSLTGNTEAFF
J gene: TRBJ2-1; V gene: TRBV5-1; CDR3 protein: CASSPLSGGYNEQFF
J gene: TRBJ1-4; V gene: TRBV30; CDR3 protein: CAWSVWRNEKLFF
J gene: TRBJ1-2; V gene: TRBV15; CDR3 protein: CATSVTQGAGGYTF
J gene: TRBJ2-1; V gene: TRBV20-1; CDR3 protein: CSASFGTSSYNEQFF
J gene: TRBJ2-3; V gene: TRBV28; CDR3 protein: CAATSGGAGTDTQYF
J gene: TRBJ1-2; V gene: TRBV15; CDR3 protein: CATSRDIQANYGYTF
J gene: TRBJ2-7; V gene: TRBV7-9; CDR3 protein: CASSSHRGPLYEQYF
J gene: TRBJ2-7; V gene: TRBV3-1/TRBV3-2; CDR3 protein: CASSPGRDRDYEQYF
J gene: TRBJ2-2; V gene: TRBV19; CDR3 protein: CASRVGEENGELFF
J gene: TRBJ2-4; V gene: TRBV6-5; CDR3 protein: CASREDIQYF
J gene: TRBJ1-4; V gene: TRBV9; CDR3 protein: CASSAGGFREKLFF
J gene: TRBJ2-7; V gene: TRBV7-2; CDR3 protein: CASRAYRDSYEQYF
J gene: TRBJ2-2; V gene: TRBV6-1; CDR3 protein: CASSARLSGQMTGELFF